Presented here are 8 T cell receptor beta chains from one specimen sequenced in a study of T cells expressing NK-cell markers. TCRdb reworked the 5' RACE reads into one entry per CDR3 protein, no DNA. There are roughly 180,000 distinct CDR3 sequences in the sample, with around a sixth held by the top ten. Input material: blood T cells: a sorted CD56 or NKG2C T cell subset, CD4+ or CD8+ T cells, or bulk PBMC T cells (not recorded which). Receptors originate from a woman between 18 and 75 years old in good health.

V is TRBV12-3 or TRBV12-4 and J is TRBJ2-2; the TCRdb D gene call, TRBD1, has no DNA to confirm it. The CDR3 runs 16 residues. The CDR3 loop reads CASSGGPQLNTGELFF.

The V gene is TRBV20-1, the J gene TRBJ2-7; TCRdb outputs TRBD1, but without DNA this stays unchecked. The CDR3 is 14 amino acids. Germline CDR1 reads DFQATT; CDR2 reads SNEGSKA (reference sequence). CDR3 residues: CSATSGQGLYEQYF.

V gene TRBV2 combines with J gene TRBJ1-2; no DNA is available, so the TRBD1 call from TCRdb remains unchecked. The CDR3 runs 14 residues. The germline V gene encodes CDR1 SNHLY and CDR2 FYNNEI. CDR3 sequence reads: CASTKDSLYYGYTF. Combining the CDR3 with reference TRBV2 and TRBJ1-2 gives the whole variable domain EPEVTQTPSHQVTQMGQEVILRCVPISNHLYFYWYRQILGQKVEFLVSFYNNEISEKSEIFDDQFSVERPDGSNFTLKIRSTKLEDSAMYFCASTKDSLYYGYTFGSGTRLTVV.

The rearrangement joins TRBV6-1 to TRBJ1-1; lacking DNA, the TRBD1 call made by TCRdb goes unchecked. CDR3 length: 14 amino acids. Germline loops: CDR1 MNHNS, CDR2 SASEGT. The CDR3 sequence is CASSEQQGRTEAFF.

The chain links TRBV5-1 to TRBJ1-3; TCRdb returns TRBD1, unconfirmable since there is no DNA. The CDR3 is made up of 18 amino acids. Germline lookup yields CDR1 SGHRS and CDR2 YFSETQ. The CDR3 reads CASSLALQGASSGNTIYF. Full variable domain (remainder filled in from reference TRBV5-1 and TRBJ1-3): KAGVTQTPRYLIKTRGQQVTLSCSPISGHRSVSWYQQTPGQGLQFLFEYFSETQRNKGNFPGRFSGRQFSNSRSEMNVSTLELGDSALYLCASSLALQGASSGNTIYFGEGSWLTVV.

V and J are TRBV4-1 and TRBJ1-5. CDR3 size: 15 residues. In germline, CDR1 is MGHRA, CDR2 YSYEKL. This CDR3 reads CASSQGETPNQPQHF.

CDR3 in amino acids: CSVRGTGGYGYTF. V gene TRBV29-1 combines with J gene TRBJ1-2; TCRdb lists TRBD1, though no DNA is available to test this call. From germline, CDR1 is SQVTM and CDR2 ANQGSEA. The CDR3 has 13 amino acids.

V gene TRBV20-1 combines with J gene TRBJ2-3; TCRdb's assignment of TRBD1 cannot be checked, as there is no DNA. This CDR3 has 16 amino acids. Germline V gives CDR1 DFQATT, CDR2 SNEGSKA (reference sequence). CDR3 amino acids: CSAHPGGSWSTDTQYF.